A selection of T cell receptor beta chains follows, all from one sample in a study of shared clonotypes between healthy human individuals. Profiling relied on immunoSEQ multiplex PCR, and the TCRdb table lists in-frame clones only, not all of them. The table lists more than 2 million clones, roughly 94% of them singletons. What was sequenced was naive CD4+ T cells sorted from blood. Source of these receptors: a man aged 18 to 29 in good health. Both conserved end residues are part of each CDR3. D genes are given only for firm matches. The size entry is marked missing in some rows and otherwise reads once, few, many or a size class.

D: NA
J: TRBJ2-5
length: 12
V: TRBV11-2
size: NA
DNA: TGTGCCAGCAGCTCGCAGAGAGAGACCCAGTACTTC
CDR3: CASSSQRETQYF

D: TRBD1
J: TRBJ2-7
length: 16
V: TRBV4-1
size: NA
DNA: TGCGCCAGCAGCCAAGAAGGGACAGGGGGCTACTACGAGCAGTACTTC
CDR3: CASSQEGTGGYYEQYF

D: NA
J: TRBJ1-1
length: 13
V: TRBV6-1
size: NA
DNA: TGTGCCAGCAGTGACAGGGTTCACACTGAAGCTTTCTTT
CDR3: CASSDRVHTEAFF

D: NA
J: TRBJ2-1
length: 16
V: TRBV6-6
size: NA
DNA: TGTGCCAGCAGTCTAAGCGGAGACGTATACTACAATGAGCAGTTCTTC
CDR3: CASSLSGDVYYNEQFF

D: NA
J: TRBJ2-3
length: 15
V: TRBV27
size: NA
DNA: TGTGCCAGCAGTTTAGGGTTTCGGACTACAGATACGCAGTATTTT
CDR3: CASSLGFRTTDTQYF

D: NA
J: TRBJ1-1
length: 14
V: TRBV14
size: NA
DNA: TGTGCCAGCAGCCAAAGCCAAAGGGGCACTGAAGCTTTCTTT
CDR3: CASSQSQRGTEAFF

D: NA
J: TRBJ2-7
length: 13
V: TRBV6-6
size: once
DNA: TGTGCCAGCAGCCGCATGGGGATACACGAGCAGTACTTC
CDR3: CASSRMGIHEQYF

D: NA
J: TRBJ1-2
length: 14
V: TRBV4-1
size: once
DNA: TGCGCCAGCAGCCAAGATGGCCAGGGGTTTGGCTACACCTTC
CDR3: CASSQDGQGFGYTF

D: TRBD2
J: TRBJ2-7
length: 16
V: TRBV4-1
size: NA
DNA: TGCGCCAGCAGCCAGGTACTAGCGGGGAGCTCCTACGAGCAGTACTTC
CDR3: CASSQVLAGSSYEQYF

D: NA
J: TRBJ1-2
length: 12
V: TRBV6-5
size: NA
DNA: TGTGCCAGCAGCACAGGTCACTATGGCTACACCTTC
CDR3: CASSTGHYGYTF

D: NA
J: TRBJ1-5
length: 15
V: TRBV6-6
size: NA
DNA: TGTGCCAGCAGTCCAGTCTACCCTAGCAATCAGCCCCAGCATTTT
CDR3: CASSPVYPSNQPQHF

D: NA
J: TRBJ2-1
length: 14
V: TRBV6-5
size: NA
DNA: TGTGCCAGCAGTCCGCCCCAACTCGTAGGGGAGCAGTTCTTC
CDR3: CASSPPQLVGEQFF

D: NA
J: TRBJ2-3
length: 15
V: TRBV28
size: once
DNA: TGTGCCAGCAGTTTACCCATTAGCGGCACAGATACGCAGTATTTT
CDR3: CASSLPISGTDTQYF

D: NA
J: TRBJ2-7
length: 13
V: TRBV7-9
size: once
DNA: TGTGCCAGCCAAAATGAGGTTGGCTACGAGCAGTACTTC
CDR3: CASQNEVGYEQYF